What follows are 28 T cell receptor beta chains derived from one specimen sequenced in a study of regulatory T cells in long-lasting Graves disease. Specified time point: newly diagnosed GD, antithyroid drugs for less than 3 months. Construction of the TCR library relied on RNA isolated from PBMCs. Sequencing libraries for TCR beta were prepared with iRepertoire HTBI primers and Arm-PCR of CDR3 regions. TCRdb re-analysed the multiplex PCR reads in MiXCR, keeping a single row per CDR3 protein. The sample has 400,000 to 450,000 distinct CDR3 sequences; under 15% are singletons. This same sample was also part of a study on T cells in Graves' hyperthyroidism and ophthalmopathy.

Sequenced here: peripheral blood mononuclear cells (PBMCs), sampled at new diagnosis, from a patient treated with antithyroid drugs. The source is a woman aged 25-40 years with Graves disease.

This clonotype was seen many times. In DNA, the CDR3 is TGTGCCAGCAGTTACGGGCCTTTGAGAAACATTCAGTACTTC. The encoded protein is CASSYGPLRNIQYF. The chain combines TRBV6-5 with TRBJ2-4; D gene unclear. CDR1 and CDR2 from the germline V gene are MNHEY and SVGAGI. Trimming pared 2 bases from V and 6 bases from J, leaving 11 bases between. This CDR3 is 14 amino acids long.

This clonotype was observed a few times. This chain uses TRBV5-1 with TRBJ2-7; unclear D gene. CDR1 is SGHRS and CDR2 is YFSETQ in the germline V gene. Deletions cut 2 bases from V and 4 bases from J, with 13 bases between. The CDR3 loop spans 14 amino acids. This chain's CDR3 is CASSLNRNSYEQYF. In DNA, the CDR3 is TGCGCCAGCAGCTTAAACAGAAATAGTTACGAGCAGTACTTC.

This clonotype was observed many times. The chain uses TRBV5-1 and TRBJ2-3; D is tentatively TRBD1 or TRBD2 (5 bases each). Germline V gene sequence: CDR1 SGHRS, CDR2 YFSETQ. This CDR3 has 15 residues. With 3 bases removed from V and 6 bases from J, the gap between germline ends came to 17 bases. The CDR3 loop is CASSSRETKGDTQYF. For the CDR3, the DNA is TGCGCCAGCAGCTCCAGGGAGACGAAAGGGGATACGCAGTATTTT.

The rearrangement uses TRBV20-1 and TRBJ1-3; TRBD1 is a possible D gene (5 bases). Looked up from germline, CDR1 is DFQATT and CDR2 is SNEGSKA (reference sequence). This CDR3 region has 13 residues. Between the trimmed V and J ends, which lost 5 bases and 4 bases, there was a span of 12 bases. DNA of the CDR3: TGCAGTGCTCCAGGGAATGCGGGAAACACCATATATTTT. Its translation is CSAPGNAGNTIYF.

The rearrangement links TRBV28 to TRBJ1-2; D is ambiguous. The CDR3 has 15 amino acids. Trimming removed 7 bases from V and 2 bases from J, with 17 bases in between. Germline values: CDR1 MDHEN, CDR2 SYDVKM. CDR3 nucleotide sequence: TGTGCCAGCACCCTCGCGTCGGACTCGAACTATGGCTACACCTTC. Its translation: CASTLASDSNYGYTF.

This clonotype was found many times. J is TRBJ2-5 and V is TRBV13; 7 bases match TRBD2. Trimming at V came to 5 bases and at J to 7 bases, leaving 10 bases not matched to a gene. The germline V gene has CDR1 PRHDT and CDR2 FYEKMQ (reference sequence). The CDR3 runs 14 residues. The CDR3 sequence is CASSRREAVWTQYF. CDR3 DNA sequence: TGTGCCAGCAGCCGACGGGAGGCAGTGTGGACCCAGTACTTC.

This clonotype was picked up many times. The rearrangement links TRBV12-3 or TRBV12-4 to TRBJ2-2; no clear D. The CDR3 consists of 13 residues. Trimming removed 3 bases at V and 7 bases at J, with 9 bases between. The CDR3 DNA reads TGTGCCAGCAGTTTCTCGGGCGTCGGGGAGCTGTTTTTT. Translation gives CASSFSGVGELFF.

This clonotype was observed many times. This chain uses TRBV20-1 with TRBJ2-3; 9 positions match TRBD2. V was pared by 5 bases and J by 6 bases, with 6 bases of the junction left unmatched. CDR3 length: 13 amino acids. Germline values: CDR1 DFQATT, CDR2 SNEGSKA (reference sequence). The CDR3 reads CSAWLAGYDTQYF. The CDR3 DNA sequence: TGCAGTGCTTGGCTAGCGGGGTACGATACGCAGTATTTT.

This clonotype has just a few counts. The rearrangement joins TRBV4-1 to TRBJ2-7; TRBD2 agrees at 10 bases. The CDR3 totals 16 residues. CDR1 and CDR2 (germline): MGHRA, YSYEKL. With 5 bases clipped from V and 0 bases from J, the junction kept 7 bases outside the gene matches. CDR3 in amino acids: CASSSLAGVSSYEQYF. DNA for the CDR3: TGCGCCAGCAGCTCCCTAGCGGGAGTAAGCTCCTACGAGCAGTACTTC.

The sample holds many counts of this clonotype. V usage is TRBV12-3 or TRBV12-4 and J usage is TRBJ1-5, with D maybe TRBD1 (6 bases). Trimming stripped 7 bases from V and 0 bases from J, with 13 bases between. The CDR3 runs 15 residues. Here the CDR3 reads CASKKQGHSNQPQHF. Here the CDR3 DNA reads TGTGCCAGCAAGAAACAGGGACATAGCAATCAGCCCCAGCATTTT.

The CDR3 bases are TGCGCCAGCAGCCAAGGACGGGACGATCTTAACTATGGCTACACCTTC. Its translation is CASSQGRDDLNYGYTF. The V gene is TRBV4-1, the J gene TRBJ1-2, with TRBD1 as a possible D gene (5 bases). Trimming pared 1 base from V and 1 base from J, leaving 13 bases between. Germline CDR1 MGHRA, CDR2 YSYEKL. CDR3 length: 16 amino acids.

V gene TRBV5-1 combines with J gene TRBJ2-3; D is possibly TRBD2 (5 bases). CDR3 length: 16 amino acids. The germline V and J ends were trimmed by 0 bases and 4 bases, with 15 bases remaining between them. Looked up from germline, CDR1 is SGHRS and CDR2 is YFSETQ. The DNA for the CDR3 is TGCGCCAGCAGCTTGGAGCTAGCCCCCCCCCCAGATACGCAGTATTTT. Its translation: CASSLELAPPPDTQYF.

The V and J genes are TRBV7-6 and TRBJ2-5; 8 bases match TRBD2. This CDR3 is built from 17 residues. With 2 bases clipped from V and 11 bases from J, the junction kept 19 bases outside the gene matches. Germline CDR1 and CDR2: SGHVS and FNYEAQ. Here the CDR3 reads CASSLPPSGSDHNEQYF. In nucleotides, the CDR3 is TGTGCCAGCAGCTTACCCCCAAGCGGGAGTGACCACAATGAGCAGTACTTC.

Only one count was recorded for this clonotype. A far larger clone lies a single base away; this is likely a read error. The chain uses TRBV7-9 and TRBJ2-2, with a weak D call TRBD2 (5 bases). The CDR3 loop spans 13 amino acids. CDR1 and CDR2 from the germline V gene are SEHNR and FQNEAQ (reference sequence). The CDR3 DNA reads as TGTGCCAGCAGATCCCCTAACACCGGGGAGCTGCTTTTT. Protein: CASRSPNTGELLF.

Comments on this clonotype: This probably arose from a read error, given a far larger clone one base away. The rearrangement links TRBV7-9 to TRBJ2-5, with D hard to call. This CDR3 contains 12 residues. Germline assignment: CDR1 SEHNR and CDR2 FQNEAQ (reference sequence). V lost 4 bases, J lost 0 bases, and 3 bases lay in between. CDR3 in amino acids: CASSWDQETQYF. Here the CDR3 DNA reads TGTGCCAGCAGCTGGGACCAAGAGACCCAGTACTTC.

This clonotype was seen repeatedly, ten times or more. This chain joins TRBV30 and TRBJ1-2, with a possible D match to TRBD1 (6 bases). The CDR3 contains 14 residues. Trimming left V 0 bases short and J 7 bases short, with 15 bases between. Germline V gene sequence: CDR1 GTSNPN, CDR2 SVGIG (reference sequence). CDR3 nucleotides: TGTGCCTGGAGTGTACGCCCGGGGGCTGCTGGCTACACCTTC. It yields the protein CAWSVRPGAAGYTF.

Concerning this clonotype: An end of the junction does not agree with germline; a read error may underlie this. V is TRBV4-2 and J is TRBJ2-1; TRBD2 aligns across 10 bases. The CDR3 has 14 amino acids. Germline-derived CDR1 and CDR2 are LGHNA and YNFKEQ. CDR3 nucleotides: TGTGCCAGCAGCCAAGATCTAGAACTAGCGGGACCTATCTTC. Its translation is CASSQDLELAGPIF.

The rearrangement joins TRBV11-2 to TRBJ2-7, with D possibly matching TRBD2 (6 bases). Trimming shortened V by 2 bases and J by 3 bases, and 20 bases separated the two germline ends. This CDR3 contains 17 residues. The germline V gene encodes CDR1 SGHAT and CDR2 FQNNGV. Written as DNA, the CDR3 is TGTGCCAGCAGCTTACGTACAGCCGGACTAATCATCTACGAGCAGTACTTC. It is translated as CASSLRTAGLIIYEQYF.

The J gene is TRBJ2-4, the V gene TRBV6-2 or TRBV6-3, with 11 bases identical to TRBD2. Germline values: CDR1 MNHEY, CDR2 SVGEGT. Trimming removed 5 bases from V and 1 base from J; junction bases left unmatched: 7. CDR3 length: 17 residues. CDR3 amino acids: CASSELAGEGAKNIQYF. The CDR3 coding sequence is TGTGCCAGCAGTGAACTAGCGGGAGAGGGGGCCAAAAACATTCAGTACTTC.

This clonotype was seen many times. CDR3 amino acids: CAWGEGATDTQYF. For the CDR3, the DNA is TGTGCCTGGGGGGAGGGGGCAACAGATACGCAGTATTTT. The rearrangement joins TRBV30 to TRBJ2-3, with D tentatively TRBD1 or TRBD2 (7 bases each). The V and J ends lost 5 bases and 3 bases respectively, with 12 bases between them. There are 13 residues in the CDR3. Germline CDR1 is GTSNPN and CDR2 is SVGIG (reference sequence).

This clonotype came up many times. The chain uses TRBV7-3 and TRBJ2-3; 13 nucleotides agree with TRBD2. This CDR3 contains 18 residues. V trimming: 0 bases; J trimming: 6 bases; junction bases outside the gene matches: 9. Germline V gene sequence: CDR1 SGHTA, CDR2 FQGTGA. In nucleotides, the CDR3 is TGTGCCAGCAGCTTAACGAGTAGAGGACTAGCGGGAGTGGATACGCAGTATTTT. Translation gives CASSLTSRGLAGVDTQYF.

This clonotype was counted many times. This chain links TRBV19 with TRBJ1-1, with a tentative D call TRBD1 (5 bases). The germline V and J ends were trimmed by 3 bases and 0 bases, with 14 bases remaining between them. Germline CDR1 is LNHDA and CDR2 is SQIVND (reference sequence). CDR3 length: 16 residues. The CDR3 protein is CASSMGVGLMNTEAFF. The CDR3 nucleotides are TGTGCCAGTAGTATGGGGGTGGGACTCATGAACACTGAAGCTTTCTTT.

This clonotype has just a few counts. This sequence joins TRBV7-9 and TRBJ1-5; weak D call: TRBD1 (6 bases). This CDR3 has 13 residues. Germline lookup yields CDR1 SEHNR and CDR2 FQNEAQ (reference sequence). V was pared by 4 bases and J by 7 bases, with 11 bases between. The CDR3 spells CASSSQGRQPQHF. The CDR3 DNA sequence: TGTGCCAGCAGCTCACAGGGACGGCAGCCCCAGCATTTT.

There are a few counts of this clonotype. V gene TRBV5-6 combines with J gene TRBJ1-5; D remains ambiguous. The germline V and J ends were trimmed by 7 bases and 4 bases, with 24 bases remaining between them. This CDR3 is built from 17 residues. Germline V CDR1 and CDR2: SGHDT, YYEEEE. The CDR3 coding sequence is TGTGCCAGCCACCACCTCCGGACGTCCGGCCTAAATCAGCCCCAGCATTTT. It codes for CASHHLRTSGLNQPQHF.

At least ten counts were recorded for this clonotype. This chain connects TRBV28 to TRBJ2-7; D uncertain. Germline V gene data show CDR1 as MDHEN and CDR2 as SYDVKM. The V and J ends lost 3 bases and 5 bases respectively, with 23 bases between them. This CDR3 spans 17 amino acids. In nucleotides, the CDR3 is TGTGCCAGCAGTTTTCAGGTGTTGGCCAAGTTAGGCCACGAGCAGTACTTC. Its protein product is CASSFQVLAKLGHEQYF.

This clonotype was observed a few times. This chain uses TRBV7-3 with TRBJ2-1; 11 nucleotides line up with TRBD2. V shed 3 bases and J 6 bases; nucleotides not matched to a gene: 4. Germline CDR1 SGHTA, CDR2 FQGTGA. CDR3 size: 15 residues. CDR3 bases: TGTGCCAGCAGCTTTTTACTAGCGGGAGTCAATGAGCAGTTCTTC. Translation gives CASSFLLAGVNEQFF.

There are many counts of this clonotype. The chain links TRBV20-1 to TRBJ1-2, with D tentatively TRBD1 (6 bases). Trimming took off 3 bases at V and 4 bases at J, with 15 bases between the two ends. The CDR3 spans 14 residues. Germline CDR1 DFQATT, CDR2 SNEGSKA (reference sequence). The CDR3 DNA reads TGCAGTGCTAGGGGTGGGGGCTCGGGCTATGGCTACACCTTC. Translation gives CSARGGGSGYGYTF.

This clonotype showed up many times. The chain uses TRBV7-2 and TRBJ2-3; the D is unclear. V was trimmed by 2 bases and J by 4 bases, leaving 13 bases between them. This CDR3 comprises 15 residues. The germline CDR1 and CDR2 sequences are SGHTA and FQGNSA. The CDR3 sequence: CASSLSPMMADTQYF. The CDR3 coding sequence is TGTGCCAGCAGCTTATCCCCCATGATGGCAGATACGCAGTATTTT.